One and the same sample provided the 32 T cell receptor beta chains below, sequenced in a study of T cell responses to AZD1222 COVID-19 vaccine. Produced via immunoSEQ multiplex PCR; TCRdb's table is partial and in-frame only. The table lists approximately 88,000 clones, roughly 89% of them singletons. The sequenced sample was peripheral blood, obtained 28 days after the second AZD1222 dose. The receptors derive from an adult who received the AZD1222 COVID-19 vaccine.

The chain couples TRBV4-1 to TRBJ1-5, with D hard to call. CDR3 length: 16 amino acids. Trimming left V 1 base short and J 1 base short, with 11 bases between. Germline assignment: CDR1 MGHRA and CDR2 YSYEKL. Here the CDR3 DNA reads TGCGCCAGCAGCCAAGCCGCGACATACAGCAATCAGCCCCAGCATTTT. It yields the protein CASSQAATYSNQPQHF.

This chain uses TRBV11-2 with TRBJ1-4, with a possible D match to TRBD1 (6 bases). Germline V gene lookup returns CDR1 SGHAT and CDR2 FQNNGV. There are 14 residues in the CDR3. The ends were cut back, 2 bases at V and 8 bases at J, with 12 bases in the middle. CDR3 sequence: CASSLSRGREKLFF. Here the CDR3 DNA reads TGTGCCAGCAGCTTAAGCCGGGGGCGGGAAAAACTGTTTTTT.

The gene calls are TRBV6-5 and TRBJ1-1; D ambiguous. V lost 6 bases and J lost 3, with 14 bases in between. Germline lookup yields CDR1 MNHEY and CDR2 SVGAGI. The CDR3 contains 14 residues. This CDR3 reads CASSPFEEDTEAFF. In DNA, the CDR3 is TGTGCCAGCAGCCCGTTCGAGGAGGACACTGAAGCTTTCTTT.

This clone has just a few counts. The chain joins TRBV6-5 to TRBJ1-1; D is unclear. This CDR3 contains 16 residues. In germline, CDR1 is MNHEY, CDR2 SVGAGI. Trimming cost V 0 bases and J 1 base, with 12 bases left between them. CDR3 loop: CASSYSNSRKNTEAFF. The CDR3 nucleotides read TGTGCCAGCAGTTACTCGAACAGTCGAAAGAACACTGAAGCTTTCTTT.

V is TRBV5-1 and J is TRBJ2-3; the D gene is possibly TRBD2 (6 bases). The CDR3 covers 13 residues. Trimming removed 6 bases at V and 4 bases at J, with 12 bases between. Germline lookup yields CDR1 SGHRS and CDR2 YFSETQ. The CDR3 is CASTDPGADTQYF. CDR3 DNA sequence: TGCGCCAGCACAGACCCGGGGGCAGATACGCAGTATTTT.

The CDR3 DNA reads as TGTGCCAGCAGCTCAGGCCAGGGGAACACTGAAGCTTTCTTT. It is translated as CASSSGQGNTEAFF. The V gene is TRBV7-2, the J gene TRBJ1-1; D might be TRBD1 (5 bases). The V gene lost 4 bases and the J gene lost 1 base, with 10 bases spanning the gap. CDR3 length: 14 amino acids. CDR1 is SGHTA, CDR2 FQGNSA, per germline.

This chain joins TRBV6-5 and TRBJ1-2; 7 bases map to TRBD1. Per germline, CDR1 MNHEY and CDR2 SVGAGI. V lost 6 bases, J lost 1 base, and 5 bases stayed unmatched. The CDR3 contains 14 residues. CDR3 coding DNA: TGTGCCAGCAGCCCGGGACAGATTAACTATGGCTACACCTTC. Its translation: CASSPGQINYGYTF.

This chain connects TRBV6-5 to TRBJ1-2; 8 nucleotides align to TRBD1. Looked up from germline, CDR1 is MNHEY and CDR2 is SVGAGI. V lost 7 bases, J lost 2 bases, and 9 bases stayed unmatched. This CDR3 has 15 residues. CDR3 region: CASNPSGGQNYGYTF. The CDR3 region has the DNA TGTGCCAGCAACCCCTCAGGGGGCCAAAACTATGGCTACACCTTC.

The count of this clone is one. This chain connects TRBV6-5 to TRBJ2-7; D is possibly TRBD1 (5 bases). The CDR3 sequence is 14 residues long. Germline CDR1 is MNHEY and CDR2 is SVGAGI. V lost 2 bases and J 0 bases, leaving 8 bases between the germline ends. The CDR3 nucleotides read TGTGCCAGCAGTTACAACAGGCTCTCCTACGAGCAGTACTTC. Protein: CASSYNRLSYEQYF.

This clone has only a few counts. The rearrangement joins TRBV19 to TRBJ1-2, with D perhaps matching TRBD1 (6 bases). V lost 3 bases to trimming and J lost 5 bases, with 10 bases between them. CDR1 LNHDA and CDR2 SQIVND come from the germline V gene (reference sequence). The CDR3 spans 13 residues. In DNA form, the CDR3 reads TGTGCCAGTAGTATTCAAACAGGGTATGGCTACACCTTC. Translating gives CASSIQTGYGYTF.

The rearrangement uses TRBV11-2 and TRBJ2-6; TRBD1 is a possible D gene (6 bases). Trimming pared 6 bases from V and 0 bases from J, leaving 9 bases between. Germline values: CDR1 SGHAT, CDR2 FQNNGV. This CDR3 contains 15 residues. CDR3: CASSRTDSGANVLTF. As DNA, the CDR3 is TGTGCCAGCAGTAGGACAGACTCTGGGGCCAACGTCCTGACTTTC.

The chain is built from TRBV2 and TRBJ1-2; D possibly corresponds to TRBD1 (6 bases). Germline V gene sequence: CDR1 SNHLY, CDR2 FYNNEI. Trimming shortened V by 7 bases and J by 4 bases, and 13 bases separated the two germline ends. The CDR3 is made up of 13 amino acids. CDR3 in DNA: TGTGCCAGCAAGGACAGAACCTTCTATGGCTACACCTTC. Its translation: CASKDRTFYGYTF.

The chain is built from TRBV21-1 and TRBJ1-1. TRBV21-1 is designated a pseudogene. The CDR3 loop spans 14 amino acids. The CDR3 DNA follows: TGTGCCAGCAGCAAGGAGGGACCTCCGGCTGAAGCTTTCTTT. This gives the protein CASSKEGPPAEAFF.

V usage is TRBV28 and J usage is TRBJ1-1, with unresolved D. V was shortened by 2 bases and J by 7 bases, with 8 bases between the two germline ends. This CDR3 contains 12 residues. Germline V gives CDR1 MDHEN, CDR2 SYDVKM. The CDR3 is CASSLGLGEAFF. The CDR3 DNA reads TGTGCCAGCAGTTTAGGACTGGGTGAAGCTTTCTTT.

This clone was picked up one time. The V gene is TRBV7-9, the J gene TRBJ1-4, with D perhaps TRBD1 (5 bases). V was clipped by 1 base and J by 7 bases, with 13 bases between them. This CDR3 spans 15 amino acids. Germline V lookup: CDR1 SEHNR, CDR2 FQNEAQ (reference sequence). The CDR3 here is CASSLGGLHGEKLFF. CDR3 nucleotides: TGTGCCAGCAGCTTAGGGGGGTTGCATGGTGAAAAACTGTTTTTT.

This rearrangement joins TRBV4-2 to TRBJ1-1; D is perhaps TRBD1 (6 bases). Trimming shortened V by 0 bases and J by 5 bases, and 13 bases separated the two germline ends. Germline V gene lookup returns CDR1 LGHNA and CDR2 YNFKEQ. CDR3 length: 15 amino acids. The DNA of the CDR3 is TGTGCCAGCAGCCAAGAGGGGGCGTTGGGGACTGAAGCTTTCTTT. It encodes CASSQEGALGTEAFF.

The CDR3 spells CASSLTRESPLHF. CDR3 nucleotide sequence: TGTGCCAGCAGCTTAACTCGGGAGTCACCCCTCCACTTT. The J gene is TRBJ1-6, the V gene TRBV7-7; D not certain. Germline values: CDR1 SSHAT, CDR2 FNYEAQ (reference sequence). This CDR3 has 13 residues. Trimming left V 2 bases short and J 10 bases short, with 9 bases between.

The DNA for the CDR3 is TGTGCCACCTATGACGGCGATCGAGGCTACACCTTC. It specifies CATYDGDRGYTF. V gene TRBV10-3 combines with J gene TRBJ1-2, with D hard to call. This CDR3 has 12 amino acids. Germline V gene data show CDR1 as ENHRY and CDR2 as SYGVKD. The germline V and J ends were trimmed by 10 bases and 8 bases, with 17 bases remaining between them.

The chain has TRBV5-1 and TRBJ1-6, with TRBD1 matching 8 bases. The CDR3 consists of 15 residues. CDR1 is SGHRS and CDR2 is YFSETQ in the germline V gene. The ends lost 4 bases at V and 5 bases at J; junction bases unmatched: 5. Here the CDR3 DNA reads TGCGCCAGCAGCGGGGGACAGGCAAATAATTCACCCCTCCACTTT. Residues: CASSGGQANNSPLHF.

V gene TRBV6-5 combines with J gene TRBJ1-1; TRBD1 aligns across 12 bases. CDR1 is MNHEY and CDR2 is SVGAGI in the germline V gene. The CDR3 sequence is 14 residues long. J gave up 8 bases and V 6 bases, and 7 bases lay outside the gene matches. The CDR3 here is CASSPGQGAEEAFF. CDR3 nucleotide sequence: TGTGCCAGCAGCCCGGGACAGGGGGCGGAGGAAGCTTTCTTT.

The chain carries TRBV30 and TRBJ1-6, with D maybe TRBD1 (5 bases). The CDR3 is 16 residues long. Germline V gene sequence: CDR1 GTSNPN, CDR2 SVGIG (reference sequence). V dropped 2 bases and J dropped 7 bases, with 18 bases sitting between them. The CDR3 protein is CAWSPGSGASNSPLHF. CDR3 in DNA: TGTGCCTGGAGTCCAGGGTCCGGGGCCTCAAATTCACCCCTCCACTTT.

As DNA, the CDR3 is TGCGCCAGCAGCTTGTGGCAGGGGGGTAGTGGCTACACCTTC. This encodes CASSLWQGGSGYTF. This chain uses TRBV5-1 with TRBJ1-2; 7 bases are shared with TRBD1. Trimming removed 1 base from V and 7 bases from J; junction bases left unmatched: 7. Germline V gene data show CDR1 as SGHRS and CDR2 as YFSETQ. The CDR3 spans 14 residues. Looking up the rest from reference TRBV5-1 and TRBJ1-2 gives the full variable domain: KAGVTQTPRYLIKTRGQQVTLSCSPISGHRSVSWYQQTPGQGLQFLFEYFSETQRNKGNFPGRFSGRQFSNSRSEMNVSTLELGDSALYLCASSLWQGGSGYTFGSGTRLTVV.

The rearrangement joins TRBV27 to TRBJ1-1; D gene unclear. Trimming took off 0 bases at V and 1 base at J, with 9 bases between the two ends. The CDR3 totals 15 residues. The germline V gene encodes CDR1 MNHEY and CDR2 SMNVEV (reference sequence). CDR3 DNA: TGTGCCAGCAGTTTATCGCCCGCGGAGAACACTGAAGCTTTCTTT. It specifies CASSLSPAENTEAFF.

V and J are TRBV18 and TRBJ2-5; no definite D call. CDR1 and CDR2 from the germline V gene are KGHSH and LQKENI. The CDR3 sequence is 12 residues long. V lost 2 bases and J lost 2, with 3 bases in between. This CDR3 reads CASSPEQETQYF. The CDR3, as DNA: TGTGCCAGCTCACCAGAGCAAGAGACCCAGTACTTC.

The chain uses TRBV2 and TRBJ1-2; D gene ambiguous. CDR3 size: 12 residues. With 4 bases removed from V and 8 bases from J, the gap between germline ends came to 11 bases. The germline gives CDR1 SNHLY, CDR2 FYNNEI. CDR3 sequence (DNA): TGTGCCAGCAGTGTCGGCGTGAGGGGCTACACCTTC. Protein sequence: CASSVGVRGYTF.

The rearrangement links TRBV9 to TRBJ2-1; D is unclear. Per the germline V gene, CDR1 is SGDLS and CDR2 is YYNGEE. The CDR3 has 17 residues. The V end was cut by 0 bases, the J end by 4 bases, with 17 bases between. CDR3 protein: CASSVALTLTEYNEQFF. The CDR3 DNA sequence: TGTGCCAGCAGCGTAGCCCTGACCCTAACAGAGTACAATGAGCAGTTCTTC.

As to this clone: Sequence at one end of the junction differs from germline and may be a read error. The chain recombines TRBV6-1 with TRBJ1-3, with D tentatively TRBD1 (6 bases). CDR3 length: 20 residues. CDR1 is MNHNS, CDR2 SASEGT, per germline. This CDR3 reads CARSEARGPSGAYSGNTIYF. The CDR3 coding sequence is TGTGCCAGAAGTGAAGCACGGGGCCCCTCGGGGGCCTACTCTGGAAACACCATATATTTT.

The gene calls are TRBV4-1 and TRBJ1-6; tentatively, D is TRBD1 (6 bases). The CDR3 has 15 amino acids. CDR1 and CDR2 from the germline V gene are MGHRA and YSYEKL. V was clipped by 0 bases and J by 8 bases, with 11 bases between them. Here the CDR3 DNA reads TGCGCCAGCAGCCAAGACCCCCAGGGGTATTCACCCCTCCACTTT. It is translated as CASSQDPQGYSPLHF.

The chain joins TRBV27 to TRBJ1-3; a weak D match, TRBD1 (5 bases). Germline V CDR1 and CDR2: MNHEY, SMNVEV (reference sequence). This CDR3 is built from 14 residues. The V end lost 2 bases, the J end lost 4 bases, and 9 bases lay between the germline ends. This CDR3 reads CASSLIGDGNTIYF. The CDR3 bases are TGTGCCAGCAGTTTAATAGGGGACGGAAACACCATATATTTT.

This sequence joins TRBV12-2 and TRBJ1-5. TRBV12-2 corresponds to a pseudogene. The CDR3 has 18 residues. The CDR3 DNA follows: TGTGCAAGTCGCAAGAAGGGGAAGCGGTGTTGGTTGGATCAGCCCCAGCATTTT. Amino acids: CASRKKGKRCWLDQPQHF.

V gene TRBV6-1 combines with J gene TRBJ2-1, with D perhaps assigned TRBD1 or TRBD2 (5 bases each). Trimming cost V 2 bases and J 7 bases, with 15 bases left between them. Germline V gene sequence: CDR1 MNHNS, CDR2 SASEGT. This CDR3 spans 15 amino acids. The CDR3 bases are TGTGCCAGCAGTGAATGGCAGGGTCGAGGGAATGAGCAGTTCTTC. Its translation: CASSEWQGRGNEQFF.

This chain connects TRBV6-2 or TRBV6-3 to TRBJ2-2, with 9 bases fitting TRBD2. The CDR3 length is 15 residues. Trimming at V came to 5 bases and at J to 7 bases, leaving 8 bases not matched to a gene. Per the germline V gene, CDR1 is MNHEY and CDR2 is SVGEGT. In DNA, the CDR3 is TGTGCCAGCAGTCTTAGCGGGGGAGGAGTCGGGGAGCTGTTTTTT. It yields the protein CASSLSGGGVGELFF.